This is a list of T cell receptor beta chains from one sample in a study of blood T cells in healthy people across ages. Each CDR3 protein gets one entry after TCRdb re-called the 5' RACE reads with MiXCR. Here the sample spans around 1,000,000 distinct CDR3 sequences, approximately 38% being singletons. Sequenced sample: blood. The receptor set was obtained from a man aged 18 to 30 in good health. Each CDR3 is given with its conserved first and last residue. A D gene is named only where the DNA matches it firmly. Some rows mark clone size as missing; the rest say once, few, many or name a class of expanded clone.

V gene	clone size	D gene	J gene	CDR3 DNA	CDR3 protein
TRBV6-1	few	TRBD1	TRBJ2-5	TGTGCCAGCACCTACCGGGACAGGAGATTCCAAGAGACCCAGTACTTC	CASTYRDRRFQETQYF
TRBV20-1	few	TRBD1	TRBJ2-7	TGCAGTGCTAGCACAGGGGGCGCAACCCAGTACTTC	CSASTGGATQYF
TRBV12-3/TRBV12-4	few	.	TRBJ2-5	TGTGCCAGCAGTTTCGGGATAGAGGAAGAGACCCAGTACTTC	CASSFGIEEETQYF
TRBV28	few	.	TRBJ2-1	TGTGCCAGCAGTTTATGCCAAGAAGGGACGGCTTCCTACAATGAGCAGTTCTTC	CASSLCQEGTASYNEQFF
TRBV20-1	.	TRBD1	TRBJ1-4	TGCAGTGCGAGTAGCACAGGGGAAGGGCAACTGTTTTTT	CSASSTGEGQLFF
TRBV7-9	.	.	TRBJ2-7	TGTGCCAGCAGCTCCCTCTCGTTTGAGCAGTACTTC	CASSSLSFEQYF
TRBV7-2	.	TRBD1	TRBJ2-7	TGTGCCAGCAGCGATCGACAGGGTTTGAGGAATGAGCAGTACTTC	CASSDRQGLRNEQYF
TRBV7-2	many	.	TRBJ2-2	TGTGCCAGCAGCCCATCCTCCATCACCGGGGAGCTGTTTTTT	CASSPSSITGELFF
TRBV14	few	.	TRBJ2-7	TGTGCCAGCAGCCTCCGGGGCGGCTACTCCTACGAGCAGTACTTC	CASSLRGGYSYEQYF
TRBV12-3/TRBV12-4	.	TRBD2	TRBJ2-3	TGTGCCAGCAGTTGGGCTAGCGGATTCACAGATACGGAGTATTTT	CASSWASGFTDTEYF
TRBV20-1	.	.	TRBJ1-2	TGCAGTGCTAGCCCGCACAGCGGTGTCCCTAACTATGGCTACACCTTC	CSASPHSGVPNYGYTF
TRBV6-2/TRBV6-3	few	.	TRBJ1-1	TGTGCCAGCACTCCTTGGGGGAACACTGAAGCTTTCTTT	CASTPWGNTEAFF
TRBV6-2/TRBV6-3	few	TRBD2	TRBJ2-5	TGTGCCAGCAGTTACTCACATCGCGGGGGGTACCAAGAGACCCAGTACTTC	CASSYSHRGGYQETQYF
TRBV14	.	.	TRBJ1-1	TGTGCCAGCAGCCAAGATGGGGGAGAGAACACTGAAGCTTTCTTT	CASSQDGGENTEAFF
TRBV4-2	many	.	TRBJ2-7	TGTGCCAGCGCGTCAGGGGGGCTCGAGCAGTACTTC	CASASGGLEQYF
TRBV7-2	.	.	TRBJ2-3	TGTGCCAGCAGCGTAGACAAGAACACAGATACGCAGTATTTT	CASSVDKNTDTQYF
TRBV20-1	.	TRBD1	TRBJ2-1	TGCAGTGCTAGGTGGACAGGGAGCCATGAGCAGTTCTTC	CSARWTGSHEQFF
TRBV7-9	.	TRBD1	TRBJ2-2	TGTGCCAGCAGCCGGACAGGGGGCGGCACCGGGGAGCTGTTTTTT	CASSRTGGGTGELFF
TRBV12-3/TRBV12-4	few	TRBD1	TRBJ2-2	TGTGCCAGCAGTCCAACGGGACAGAGCACCGGGGAGCTGTTTTTT	CASSPTGQSTGELFF
TRBV29-1	few	.	TRBJ2-3	TGCAGCGTGGGTCCAGGGGATACGCAGTATTTT	CSVGPGDTQYF